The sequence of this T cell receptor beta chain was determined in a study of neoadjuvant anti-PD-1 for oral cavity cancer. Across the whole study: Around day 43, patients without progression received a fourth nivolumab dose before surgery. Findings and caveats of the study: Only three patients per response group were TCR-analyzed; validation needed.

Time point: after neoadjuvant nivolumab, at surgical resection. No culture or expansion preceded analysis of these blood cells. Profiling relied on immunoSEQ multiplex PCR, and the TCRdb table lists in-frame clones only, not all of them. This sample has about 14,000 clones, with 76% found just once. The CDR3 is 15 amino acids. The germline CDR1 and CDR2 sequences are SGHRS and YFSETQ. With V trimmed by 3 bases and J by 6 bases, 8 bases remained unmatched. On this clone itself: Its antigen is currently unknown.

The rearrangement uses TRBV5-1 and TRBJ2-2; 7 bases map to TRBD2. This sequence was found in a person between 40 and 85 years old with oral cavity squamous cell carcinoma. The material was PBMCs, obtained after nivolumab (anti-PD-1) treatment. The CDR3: CASSSAVGRAGELFF. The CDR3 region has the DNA TGCGCCAGCAGCTCGGCAGTAGGGAGGGCCGGGGAGCTGTTTTTT.